Listed below are T cell receptor beta chains from one sample, sequenced in a study of human T cells and chemical hapten exposure. TCRdb re-called the RACE reads with MiXCR, one entry per CDR3 protein. Altogether roughly 200,000 distinct CDR3 sequences are present, around a quarter being singletons, with the ten largest covering 2.5%. Sequencing used whole blood, obtained in connection with sensitization to the hapten diphenylcyclopropenone (DPC). The receptors here all came from a woman in her 40s with alopecia areata. Some clones in this sample may be carry-over from other donors' samples. The CDR3 runs from the conserved cysteine through the conserved F or W. Fields, in order: J gene, clone size, D gene, V gene, CDR3 DNA, CDR3 protein. The D gene is left open where the match is weak. Clone size is shown for a subset of rows, as once, few, many or a class of expanded clone.

TRBJ2-3 . TRBD2 TRBV7-9 TGTGCCAGCGGACCTAGCGGGGCCTCTAAGACGCAGTATTTT CASGPSGASKTQYF
TRBJ1-6 . . TRBV6-5 TGTGCCAGCAGTCCGTCGGGAGGCTTCTCCTATAATTCACCCCTCCACTTT CASSPSGGFSYNSPLHF
TRBJ2-7 few TRBD2 TRBV6-2/TRBV6-3 TGTGCCAGCGGGGAGGGCCGTTACGAGCAGTACTTC CASGEGRYEQYF
TRBJ2-1 many TRBD1 TRBV20-1 TGCAGTGCAACACAGGGACAGACGGATGAGCAGTTCTTC CSATQGQTDEQFF
TRBJ1-2 . TRBD1 TRBV15 TGTGCCACCAGCAGAGATTCAGGGGGCGCCGGTGGCTACACCTTC CATSRDSGGAGGYTF
TRBJ1-2 few . TRBV3-1 TGTGCCAGCAGCCAAGAATACCGGATCTACACCTTC CASSQEYRIYTF
TRBJ2-7 few . TRBV6-5 TGTGCCAGCAGAACCTCCCCTGGGGCAGTGGCCCCCTACGAGCAGTACTTC CASRTSPGAVAPYEQYF
TRBJ2-3 . TRBD2 TRBV29-1 TGCAGCGTCTTAAAACTAGCGAACACAGATACGCAGTATTTT CSVLKLANTDTQYF
TRBJ2-7 . TRBD1 TRBV25-1 TGTGCCAGCAGTTCGACAGGGGAGCAGTACTTC CASSSTGEQYF
TRBJ2-5 few . TRBV5-1 TGCGCCAGCAAGAGATCCGAGACCCAGTACTTC CASKRSETQYF
TRBJ2-5 . . TRBV29-1 TGCAGCGCTGGGGGGCCAGGGGGAGAGACCCAGTACTTC CSAGGPGGETQYF
TRBJ1-5 many . TRBV29-1 TGCAGCGTTGAAAAGCGGACACTTAGGCAGCCCCAGCATTTT CSVEKRTLRQPQHF
TRBJ1-2 . TRBD1 TRBV24-1 TGTGCCACCAGCGGAGGACAGGGACAAACCTACACCTTC CATSGGQGQTYTF
TRBJ2-3 . TRBD2 TRBV4-1 TGCGCCAGCAGCCAAGAGTCTAGCGGGAGGGCCTATTATCTTCGGGATACGCAGTATTTT CASSQESSGRAYYLRDTQYF
TRBJ2-5 . . TRBV29-1 TGCAGCGCAACCAGGGGCGCCGAAGAGACCCAGTACTTC CSATRGAEETQYF
TRBJ2-3 many TRBD2 TRBV20-1 TGCAGTGCTCGACTAGCGGGAGCCCACGATACGCAGTATTTT CSARLAGAHDTQYF
TRBJ1-2 . TRBD1 TRBV9 TGTGCCAGCAGCGCTGGACAGGGTTTTAACTATGGCTACACCTTC CASSAGQGFNYGYTF
TRBJ2-7 . . TRBV28 TGTGCCAGCAGTTTTTCAGTTGGACAGTTGAGCTCCTACGAGCAGTACTTC CASSFSVGQLSSYEQYF
TRBJ2-3 . TRBD2 TRBV7-2 TGTGCCAGCAGCCCCCAGCGGGAAAGCGATACGCAGTATTTT CASSPQRESDTQYF
TRBJ1-5 few . TRBV5-5 TGTGCCAGCAGCTTGGAGTCAGCCCATCAGCCCCAGCATTTT CASSLESAHQPQHF
TRBJ1-5 few TRBD1 TRBV11-2 TGTGCCAGCAGCCCAGGGGGGGGCAATCAGCCCCAGCATTTT CASSPGGGNQPQHF
TRBJ2-5 few TRBD2 TRBV9 TGTGCCAGCAGCGTAGGTGCTAGCGGAAACCAAGAGACCCAGTACTTC CASSVGASGNQETQYF
TRBJ2-7 . TRBD1 TRBV14 TGTGCCAGCAGCCCTCCCGGGACAGGGTCCTACGAGCAGTACTTC CASSPPGTGSYEQYF
TRBJ1-3 few . TRBV9 TGTGCCAGCAGCCCCAGCCAGGGAGCTGGAAACACCATATATTTT CASSPSQGAGNTIYF
TRBJ2-5 . . TRBV3-1 TGTGCCAGCAGCCAAAATAGCGGAGGGGAGACCCAGTACTTC CASSQNSGGETQYF
TRBJ2-5 few TRBD2 TRBV20-1 TGCAGTGCTCGAAGCGGGAGGGAGGCTGAGACCCAGTACTTC CSARSGREAETQYF
TRBJ2-3 few TRBD2 TRBV29-1 TGCAGCGTTGGGGTAGGACTAGCGGGCACAGATACGCAGTATTTT CSVGVGLAGTDTQYF
TRBJ2-2 . TRBD1 TRBV29-1 TGCAGCGTTAGGACAGGTGGAGAACTTGACCTGTTTTTT CSVRTGGELDLFF
TRBJ1-5 . TRBD1 TRBV20-1 TGCAGTGCTAGAGATAAGGGACAGCTGTTCAATCAGCCCCAGCATTTT CSARDKGQLFNQPQHF
TRBJ2-1 . . TRBV7-9 TGTGCCAGCAGCTTAGTCGGCAGTCACGCTGGGACCTACAATGAGCAGTTCTTC CASSLVGSHAGTYNEQFF
TRBJ2-5 . . TRBV20-1 TGCAGTGCTAGGGACTACCAGGAGACCCAGTACTTC CSARDYQETQYF
TRBJ2-1 . . TRBV7-9 TGTGCCAGCAGCCCTCACACAGGGTTCGGCAATGAGCAGTTCTTC CASSPHTGFGNEQFF
TRBJ2-7 once . TRBV28 TGTGCCAGCAGAAGCGGTAGCGGCTCCTACGAGCAGTACTTC CASRSGSGSYEQYF
TRBJ1-2 few . TRBV13 TGTGCCAGCAGCTTATATGAGGGCTCCTATGGCTACACCTTC CASSLYEGSYGYTF
TRBJ2-2 . . TRBV6-5 TGTGCCAGCAGTTACCCGGGACAGAACACCGGGGAGCTGTTTTTT CASSYPGQNTGELFF
TRBJ2-7 . . TRBV6-2/TRBV6-3 TGTGCCAGCAGTAGGACACTCTACGAGCAGTACTTC CASSRTLYEQYF
TRBJ2-7 few TRBD2 TRBV7-2 TGTGCCAGCAGCTTAACCCGAGGGACTAGCCCCTACGAGCAGTACTTC CASSLTRGTSPYEQYF
TRBJ2-3 few . TRBV29-1 TGCAGCGCCGGCGGTGCCAGGGGTCACGAAGATACGCAGTATTTT CSAGGARGHEDTQYF
TRBJ2-1 . TRBD2 TRBV29-1 TGCAGCGCCCCAACTAGCGTTAATGAGCAGTTCTTC CSAPTSVNEQFF
TRBJ2-1 . . TRBV28 TGTGCCAGCAGTTTACCCTCCTACAATGAGCAGTTCTTC CASSLPSYNEQFF
TRBJ2-1 . . TRBV20-1 TGCAGTGCACCCGACGGGGCCGAGCAGTTCTTC CSAPDGAEQFF
TRBJ2-1 few TRBD1 TRBV2 TGTGCCAGCAGCGCGGACAGGGTTTCCTACAATGAGCAGTTCTTC CASSADRVSYNEQFF
TRBJ1-1 . TRBD1 TRBV7-9 TGTGCCAGCAGCTTTGGTACCCGGGACAGGGGGAGTAACACTGAAGCTTTCTTT CASSFGTRDRGSNTEAFF
TRBJ1-2 many . TRBV20-1 TGCAGTGCCGTCGGACGGGATACTACCTTCTATGGCTACACCTTC CSAVGRDTTFYGYTF
TRBJ1-4 many . TRBV4-3 TGCGCCAGCAGCCAAGATTTCGGCGAAAAACTGTTTTTT CASSQDFGEKLFF
TRBJ2-7 . . TRBV20-1 TGCAGTGCTAGTGAACAGCTTTACGAGCAGTACTTC CSASEQLYEQYF
TRBJ1-1 . . TRBV10-3 TGTGCCATCAGTGAAGGTTCAGGGCACACTGGGGCTTTCTTT CAISEGSGHTGAFF
TRBJ2-7 few . TRBV7-2 TGTGCCAGCAGCCCCCGGCCTCGGGGCTACGAGCAGTACTTC CASSPRPRGYEQYF
TRBJ1-3 . . TRBV7-9 TGTGCCAGCAGCTTTGGACCCCTCTCTGGAAACACCATATATTTT CASSFGPLSGNTIYF
TRBJ2-7 few TRBD2 TRBV20-1 TGCAGTGCTAGAGGCGGGAGTCTATACGAGCAGTACTTC CSARGGSLYEQYF
TRBJ2-1 . . TRBV9 TGTGCCAGCAGCCAACAGCCTACTAGCTTAGGCAATGAGCAGTTCTTC CASSQQPTSLGNEQFF
TRBJ1-6 . . TRBV20-1 TGCAGTGCTAGCCGGAACTATAATTCACCCCTCCACTTT CSASRNYNSPLHF
TRBJ1-1 few TRBD1 TRBV12-5 TGTGCTAGTGGTTTGGTCTGGGGACAGGGTTCAAGGCAGAAGAACACTGAAGCTTTCTTT CASGLVWGQGSRQKNTEAFF
TRBJ2-1 few . TRBV28 TGTGCCAGCAGTTCCCCTGCGGCTAGCTCCTACAATGAGCAGTTCTTC CASSSPAASSYNEQFF
TRBJ2-2 few . TRBV2 TGTGCCAGCAGTGAGGAGGGAGCCGCGTCGGGGGAGCTGTTTTTT CASSEEGAASGELFF
TRBJ2-3 few TRBD2 TRBV3-1 TGTGCCAGCAGCCAAGATCAGAGCGGGACTGGTGGGGATACGCAGTATTTT CASSQDQSGTGGDTQYF
TRBJ1-5 . . TRBV6-2/TRBV6-3 TGTGCCAGCACCCTAACGGGGTATAGCAATCAGCCCCAGCATTTT CASTLTGYSNQPQHF